The clone carrying this T cell receptor (beta chain) has at least ten counts. This sample was taken from a study of T-cell reconstitution after alpha-beta-depleted transplantation in children. Unique molecular identifiers featured in how the TCRbeta library was prepared. Via MiXCR, TCRdb re-called the PCR reads, giving one row per CDR3 protein. The repertoire holds around 500,000 distinct CDR3 sequences, with about 12% as singletons. The CDR3 is 17 residues long. With V trimmed by 2 bases and J by 6 bases, 12 bases remained unmatched. Looked up from germline, CDR1 is MNHEY and CDR2 is SMNVEV (reference sequence).

This receptor was identified in a human donor who donated a stem cell graft to a child with combined immunodeficiency. The input for sequencing was PBMCs from the stem cell graft donor, taken from the stem cell graft. The chain couples TRBV27 to TRBJ2-1; 8 positions match TRBD2. CDR3 sequence: CASSLGPGREVGNEQFF. The CDR3 nucleotides are TGTGCCAGCAGTTTAGGCCCCGGGCGGGAGGTCGGCAATGAGCAGTTCTTC.